The 11 T cell receptor beta chains below all came from one sample that was sequenced in a study of response to subunit inactivated influenza vaccine. MiXCR, run by TCRdb on the RT-PCR reads, gives a single entry per CDR3 protein. The repertoire includes around 300,000 distinct CDR3 sequences, roughly 20% of them detected once, and about 9.3% sits in the top ten. This material consisted of PBMCs from blood, taken 21 months after vaccination. The origin of the receptors is a man aged 45-69 years who received an inactivated influenza vaccine.

V is TRBV7-9 and J is TRBJ2-7; 11 bases match TRBD1. The CDR3 runs to 16 residues. Losses at the gene ends were 5 bases for V and 5 bases for J; bases not matched to a gene: 11. Per the germline V gene, CDR1 is SEHNR and CDR2 is FQNEAQ (reference sequence). CDR3 sequence reads: CASSRTPGQGVHEQYF. CDR3 coding DNA: TGTGCCAGCAGCCGGACTCCGGGACAGGGGGTACACGAGCAGTACTTC.

This clonotype came up a few times. J is TRBJ1-2 and V is TRBV6-5; 7 nucleotides agree with TRBD1. Germline trimming cut 4 bases from V and 4 bases from J; bases unmatched to any gene: 12. CDR1 is MNHEY and CDR2 is SVGAGI in the germline V gene. This CDR3 spans 16 amino acids. The CDR3 region is CASSSLTGEGTYGYTF. The DNA for the CDR3 is TGTGCCAGCAGTTCCCTCACAGGGGAGGGTACCTATGGCTACACCTTC.

This rearrangement joins TRBV9 to TRBJ2-1; possible D gene TRBD2, 5 bases. The CDR3 spans 14 residues. V shed 0 bases and J shed 8 bases, with 12 bases lying between them. CDR1 is SGDLS and CDR2 is YYNGEE in the germline V gene. The CDR3 loop reads CASSVGGSSDEQFF. The CDR3 coding sequence is TGTGCCAGCAGCGTAGGAGGGAGTTCTGATGAGCAGTTCTTC.

Details on this clonotype: A much larger clone sits a single nucleotide away, making a read error possible. The chain recombines TRBV6-6 with TRBJ1-2; weak D call: TRBD1 (5 bases). The CDR3 totals 11 residues. Germline V CDR1 and CDR2: MNHNY, SVGAGI (reference sequence). The CDR3 here is CASNYSEGRTF. The CDR3 DNA reads TGTGCCAGCAATTACTCAGAGGGGAGGACTTTC.

The genes are TRBV2 and TRBJ1-2; 10 positions agree with TRBD1. The junction had 3 bases not matched to a gene; V was cut back by 3 bases and J by 2 bases. Per germline, CDR1 SNHLY and CDR2 FYNNEI. The CDR3 totals 15 residues. The CDR3 DNA reads TGTGCCAGCAGTGAGAGGACAGGGGGGAACTATGGCTACACCTTC. Translation: CASSERTGGNYGYTF.

The chain combines TRBV12-3 or TRBV12-4 with TRBJ2-1, with TRBD1 matching 11 bases. CDR3 length: 15 amino acids. The trim removed 3 bases at V and 6 bases at J, leaving 4 bases unmatched. This chain's CDR3 is CASSLAGQGGNEQFF. The CDR3 DNA is TGTGCCAGCAGTTTGGCGGGACAGGGGGGCAATGAGCAGTTCTTC.

The chain employs TRBV4-2 and TRBJ1-1, with 9 bases fitting TRBD1. V gave up 3 bases and J gave up 11 bases; unmatched junction bases: 10. This CDR3 comprises 14 residues. CDR1 is LGHNA, CDR2 YNFKEQ, per germline. CDR3 nucleotides: TGTGCCAGCAGCCAGGTACAGGGGGCGAGGTTTGCTTTCTTT. Protein: CASSQVQGARFAFF.

V usage is TRBV2 and J usage is TRBJ2-5; 9 bases map to TRBD1. The germline gives CDR1 SNHLY, CDR2 FYNNEI. This CDR3 has 12 residues. V lost 6 bases to trimming and J lost 5 bases; unmatched junction nucleotides: 1. CDR3 DNA: TGTGCCAGCAGGGGACAGGGTGAGACCCAGTACTTC. Translating it yields CASRGQGETQYF.

The chain employs TRBV11-1 and TRBJ2-2; 12 nucleotides align to TRBD2. Germline V gene lookup returns CDR1 SGHAT and CDR2 FQDESV (reference sequence). The CDR3 extends over 20 amino acids. The J segment lost 1 base and the V segment lost 3 bases, leaving 12 bases of the junction unmatched. CDR3 sequence (DNA): TGTGCCAGCAGCTTTCTTGCTCCGGGACTAGCGGGCAAGAACACCGGGGAGCTGTTTTTT. Amino acids: CASSFLAPGLAGKNTGELFF.

CDR3 amino acids: CSAESPDRGIANTGELFF. CDR3 coding DNA: TGCAGTGCTGAGTCACCCGACAGAGGTATAGCGAACACCGGGGAGCTGTTTTTT. The rearrangement joins TRBV20-1 to TRBJ2-2; D may be TRBD1 (5 bases). Trimming removed 5 bases at V and 0 bases at J, with 22 bases between. The length of the CDR3 is 18 residues. Germline assignment: CDR1 DFQATT and CDR2 SNEGSKA (reference sequence).

This clonotype turned up a few times. The rearrangement uses TRBV27 and TRBJ1-2; 9 nucleotides match TRBD1. Trimming cost V 10 bases and J 4 bases; bases outside gene matches: 19. The germline V gene has CDR1 MNHEY and CDR2 SMNVEV (reference sequence). This CDR3 spans 17 amino acids. The DNA of the CDR3 is TGTGCCACATCCCGGACAGGGGACCCAGGTTGGTCCTATGGCTACACCTTC. This translates into CATSRTGDPGWSYGYTF.